A selection of T cell receptor beta chains follows, all from one sample in a study of T cell responses to AZD1222 COVID-19 vaccine. The repertoire was sequenced with immunoSEQ multiplex PCR; TCRdb's copy has only in-frame clones and lacks some. The repertoire holds roughly 120,000 clones, with roughly 88% as singletons. The material was peripheral blood, obtained on day 0 of AZD1222 vaccination. The receptors stem from an adult in good health. Both conserved end residues are part of each CDR3. Each record gives: clone size, V gene, D gene, J gene, CDR3 protein, CDR3 DNA. D genes are given only for firm matches. Only part of the rows carry a size: once, few, many, or a class if the clone is expanded.

clone_size: .; v_call: TRBV2; d_call: .; j_call: TRBJ1-1; cdr3_aa: CAEGGRAMNTEAFF; cdr3_nt: TGTGCCGAGGGGGGGAGAGCCATGAACACTGAAGCTTTCTTT
clone_size: .; v_call: TRBV5-4; d_call: .; j_call: TRBJ2-7; cdr3_aa: CASSSGYEQYF; cdr3_nt: TGTGCCAGCAGCTCGGGCTACGAGCAGTACTTC
clone_size: .; v_call: TRBV6-5; d_call: .; j_call: TRBJ2-5; cdr3_aa: CASSQRGRGETQYF; cdr3_nt: TGTGCCAGCAGTCAACGAGGCAGGGGTGAGACCCAGTACTTC
clone_size: .; v_call: TRBV7-8; d_call: TRBD1; j_call: TRBJ1-1; cdr3_aa: CATRGSEAFF; cdr3_nt: TGTGCCACCAGGGGGTCTGAAGCTTTCTTT
clone_size: .; v_call: TRBV6-2/TRBV6-3; d_call: .; j_call: TRBJ2-1; cdr3_aa: CASSREEGDYNEQFF; cdr3_nt: TGTGCCAGCAGCCGAGAGGAGGGGGACTACAATGAGCAGTTCTTC
clone_size: once; v_call: TRBV6-6; d_call: .; j_call: TRBJ1-2; cdr3_aa: CASSYRGASYGYTF; cdr3_nt: TGTGCCAGCAGTTACCGGGGGGCGAGCTATGGCTACACCTTC
clone_size: .; v_call: TRBV19; d_call: .; j_call: TRBJ1-1; cdr3_aa: CASSIDQRAPGAEAFF; cdr3_nt: TGTGCCAGTAGTATAGATCAGAGGGCACCGGGGGCTGAAGCTTTCTTT
clone_size: .; v_call: TRBV2; d_call: .; j_call: TRBJ1-1; cdr3_aa: CASSYTGQLAFF; cdr3_nt: TGTGCCAGCAGTTACACAGGACAGTTGGCTTTCTTT
clone_size: .; v_call: TRBV27; d_call: .; j_call: TRBJ2-7; cdr3_aa: CASTVRGQQYF; cdr3_nt: TGTGCCAGCACTGTAAGGGGCCAGCAGTACTTC
clone_size: .; v_call: TRBV5-8; d_call: .; j_call: TRBJ1-4; cdr3_aa: CASSTGQLYEKLFF; cdr3_nt: TGTGCCAGCAGCACTGGACAGCTGTATGAAAAACTGTTTTTT
clone_size: .; v_call: TRBV5-1; d_call: TRBD2; j_call: TRBJ2-2; cdr3_aa: CASSLTGGDTGELFF; cdr3_nt: TGCGCCAGCAGCTTGACCGGGGGGGACACCGGGGAGCTGTTTTTT
clone_size: .; v_call: TRBV7-8; d_call: .; j_call: TRBJ1-6; cdr3_aa: CASSVQVTNNSPLHF; cdr3_nt: TGTGCCAGCAGCGTACAAGTTACGAATAATTCACCCCTCCACTTT
clone_size: .; v_call: TRBV25-1; d_call: .; j_call: TRBJ2-1; cdr3_aa: CASSIMRGAYNEQFF; cdr3_nt: TGTGCCAGCAGTATAATGAGAGGGGCCTACAATGAGCAGTTCTTC
clone_size: .; v_call: TRBV9; d_call: .; j_call: TRBJ2-3; cdr3_aa: CASSVGVHADTQYF; cdr3_nt: TGTGCCAGCAGCGTAGGGGTGCACGCAGATACGCAGTATTTT
clone_size: .; v_call: TRBV21-1; d_call: .; j_call: TRBJ1-4; cdr3_aa: CASSQGPGEKLFF; cdr3_nt: TGTGCCAGCAGCCAGGGGCCGGGGGAAAAACTGTTTTTT
clone_size: .; v_call: TRBV2; d_call: .; j_call: TRBJ1-2; cdr3_aa: CASSERQGYGYTF; cdr3_nt: TGTGCCAGCAGTGAAAGGCAGGGGTACGGCTACACCTTC
clone_size: .; v_call: TRBV29-1; d_call: .; j_call: TRBJ1-1; cdr3_aa: CSAPRDQNTEAFF; cdr3_nt: TGCAGTGCCCCTCGGGACCAGAACACTGAAGCTTTCTTT
clone_size: .; v_call: TRBV5-6; d_call: .; j_call: TRBJ2-2; cdr3_aa: CASSLVGRGTGELFF; cdr3_nt: TGTGCCAGCAGCTTGGTGGGCAGGGGCACCGGGGAGCTGTTTTTT
clone_size: .; v_call: TRBV6-5; d_call: .; j_call: TRBJ1-2; cdr3_aa: CASSYAGTNGYTF; cdr3_nt: TGTGCCAGCAGTTACGCAGGGACCAATGGCTACACCTTC
clone_size: .; v_call: TRBV19; d_call: .; j_call: TRBJ1-1; cdr3_aa: CASSTGTWVGTEAFF; cdr3_nt: TGTGCCAGTAGTACCGGGACCTGGGTCGGCACTGAAGCTTTCTTT
clone_size: .; v_call: TRBV25-1; d_call: .; j_call: TRBJ1-6; cdr3_aa: CASGGVYNSPLHF; cdr3_nt: TGTGCCAGCGGCGGGGTGTATAATTCACCCCTCCACTTT
clone_size: once; v_call: TRBV19; d_call: .; j_call: TRBJ1-1; cdr3_aa: CASSNRAGVDTEAFF; cdr3_nt: TGTGCCAGTAGTAATAGGGCAGGGGTTGACACTGAAGCTTTCTTT
clone_size: .; v_call: TRBV5-1; d_call: .; j_call: TRBJ2-7; cdr3_aa: CASSPEVAFSYEQYF; cdr3_nt: TGCGCCAGCAGCCCGGAGGTTGCATTCTCCTACGAGCAGTACTTC
clone_size: .; v_call: TRBV28; d_call: .; j_call: TRBJ1-2; cdr3_aa: CASSPAYGYTF; cdr3_nt: TGTGCCAGCAGCCCAGCCTATGGCTACACCTTC
clone_size: .; v_call: TRBV18; d_call: TRBD1; j_call: TRBJ1-2; cdr3_aa: CASSEGQGLFGYTF; cdr3_nt: TGTGCCAGCTCAGAAGGACAGGGCCTCTTTGGCTACACCTTC
clone_size: .; v_call: TRBV9; d_call: TRBD1; j_call: TRBJ1-5; cdr3_aa: CASSVGDSLNQPQHF; cdr3_nt: TGTGCCAGCAGCGTAGGGGACAGCCTCAATCAGCCCCAGCATTTT
clone_size: .; v_call: TRBV12-3/TRBV12-4; d_call: .; j_call: TRBJ1-2; cdr3_aa: CASSPGYGYTF; cdr3_nt: TGTGCCAGCAGCCCAGGATATGGCTACACCTTC
clone_size: .; v_call: TRBV2; d_call: TRBD1; j_call: TRBJ1-5; cdr3_aa: CASSRQGGNQPQHF; cdr3_nt: TGTGCCAGCAGCAGACAGGGTGGCAATCAGCCCCAGCATTTT
clone_size: .; v_call: TRBV6-2/TRBV6-3; d_call: .; j_call: TRBJ1-1; cdr3_aa: CASSWTRANTEAFF; cdr3_nt: TGTGCCAGCAGTTGGACACGAGCGAACACTGAAGCTTTCTTT
clone_size: .; v_call: TRBV9; d_call: TRBD1; j_call: TRBJ1-3; cdr3_aa: CASSEGAGGLGNTIYF; cdr3_nt: TGTGCCAGCAGCGAGGGGGCTGGAGGGCTCGGAAACACCATATATTTT
clone_size: once; v_call: TRBV12-3/TRBV12-4; d_call: .; j_call: TRBJ2-1; cdr3_aa: CASSFYLGGEQFF; cdr3_nt: TGTGCCAGCAGTTTTTATCTGGGTGGTGAGCAGTTCTTC
clone_size: .; v_call: TRBV6-5; d_call: .; j_call: TRBJ1-1; cdr3_aa: CASITEGEAFF; cdr3_nt: TGTGCCAGCATAACGGAGGGTGAAGCTTTCTTT
clone_size: .; v_call: TRBV24-1; d_call: .; j_call: TRBJ1-5; cdr3_aa: CATSEGGSNQPQHF; cdr3_nt: TGTGCCACCAGTGAGGGAGGTAGCAATCAGCCCCAGCATTTT